These T cell receptor beta chains were read from a single sample in a study of blood T cell repertoires in COVID-19. This table comes from immunoSEQ multiplex PCR, and its TCRdb copy is limited to in-frame clones, with some not included. Of a few hundred thousand clones listed, about 80% are singletons. Material: peripheral blood. These receptors came from a woman in her sixties or seventies with acute or convalescent COVID-19. The CDR3 runs from the conserved cysteine through the conserved F or W. D genes are given only for firm matches. Not every row has a clone size; where given, it reads once, few, many or a size class.

TRBJ1-2,TRBV4-1,-,once,TGCGCCAGCAGCCAAGGGAGTGCCAGCACCTATGGCTACACCTTC,CASSQGSASTYGYTF
TRBJ1-5,TRBV19,TRBD1,-,TGTGCCAGTAAGGGGACAGGGGATCAGCCCCAGCATTTT,CASKGTGDQPQHF
TRBJ1-3,TRBV5-8,-,-,TGTGCCAGCAGCTTGGCGTCTCAGTTCTCTGGAAACACCATATATTTT,CASSLASQFSGNTIYF
TRBJ1-2,TRBV5-1,TRBD1,once,TGCGCCAGCAGCACCGCCGGGACAGTTCGTTTCACCTTC,CASSTAGTVRFTF
TRBJ2-3,TRBV5-1,TRBD2,-,TGCGCCAGCAGTCTGATTAGCGGGGGGGTCGATACGCAGTATTTT,CASSLISGGVDTQYF
TRBJ1-1,TRBV4-1,-,few,TGCGCCAGCAGCCACCTCTCCGGGGTTAACACTGAAGCTTTCTTT,CASSHLSGVNTEAFF
TRBJ1-1,TRBV5-6,TRBD1,once,TGTGCCAGCAGCTTGGATGGGACAGCGAACACTGAAGCTTTCTTT,CASSLDGTANTEAFF
TRBJ1-1,TRBV6-2/TRBV6-3,TRBD1,-,TGTGCCAGCAGTTACGTTGGGGACAGGGGGCGTTTGAACACTGAAGCTTTCTTT,CASSYVGDRGRLNTEAFF
TRBJ1-6,TRBV27,-,-,TGTGCCAGCAGTTTATGGGGGCTTCGGCATTCACCCCTCCACTTT,CASSLWGLRHSPLHF
TRBJ1-1,TRBV7-9,-,-,TGTGCCAGCAGCTTAGCGTCGCAGGCCACTGAAGCTTTCTTT,CASSLASQATEAFF
TRBJ1-2,TRBV2,TRBD1,-,TGTGCCAGCGGAGACAGGGGGCGATTAGGCTATGGCTACACCTTC,CASGDRGRLGYGYTF
TRBJ1-2,TRBV19,TRBD1,once,TGTGCCAGCTACGACAGGGGCTATGGCTACACCTTC,CASYDRGYGYTF
TRBJ2-7,TRBV19,TRBD1,-,TGTGCCAGTAGTTCCCAGGGGGCACGGGAGCAGTACTTC,CASSSQGAREQYF
TRBJ2-5,TRBV5-1,-,few,TGCGCCAGCAGCTTGGAAATGGGACAAAGCGAGACCCAGTACTTC,CASSLEMGQSETQYF
TRBJ2-3,TRBV11-2,-,-,TGTGCCAGCAGCTTTGGACATGATACGCAGTATTTT,CASSFGHDTQYF
TRBJ1-1,TRBV30,TRBD1,-,TGTGCAGGGACAGGGATGAACACTGAAGCTTTCTTT,CAGTGMNTEAFF
TRBJ2-7,TRBV4-3,TRBD1,-,TGCGCCAGCAGCCATCCCAGACAGGGTAGTTCCTACGAGCAGTACTTC,CASSHPRQGSSYEQYF
TRBJ1-1,TRBV2,-,-,TGTGCCAGCAGTGAGGGCGAAGCTTTCTTT,CASSEGEAFF
TRBJ1-2,TRBV9,TRBD1,-,TGTGCCAGCAGCGTATATGCCCAGACAGGGGGGAACTATGGCTACACCTTC,CASSVYAQTGGNYGYTF
TRBJ1-1,TRBV4-2,-,few,TGTGCCAGCAGCCAAGATTTTAGCAGGGCAGGCACTGAAGCTTTCTTT,CASSQDFSRAGTEAFF